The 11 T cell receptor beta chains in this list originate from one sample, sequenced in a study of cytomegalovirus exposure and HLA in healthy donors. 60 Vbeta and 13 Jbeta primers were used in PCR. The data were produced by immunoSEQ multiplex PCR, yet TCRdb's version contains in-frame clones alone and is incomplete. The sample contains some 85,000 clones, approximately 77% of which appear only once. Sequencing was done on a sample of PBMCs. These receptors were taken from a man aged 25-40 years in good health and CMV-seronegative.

In DNA, the CDR3 is TGTGCCACCAGCGGACAGTACACAGATACGCAGTATTTT. It encodes CATSGQYTDTQYF. This chain uses TRBV19 with TRBJ2-3; TRBD1 is a possible D gene (6 bases). This CDR3 spans 13 amino acids. V lost 10 bases, J lost 2 bases, and 13 bases lay in between. Germline CDR1 reads LNHDA; CDR2 reads SQIVND (reference sequence).

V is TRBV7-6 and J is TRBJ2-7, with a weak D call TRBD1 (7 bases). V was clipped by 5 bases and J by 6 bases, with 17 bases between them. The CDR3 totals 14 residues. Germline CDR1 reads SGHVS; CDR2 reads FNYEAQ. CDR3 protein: CASSVRQGSGEQYF. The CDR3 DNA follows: TGTGCCAGCAGCGTACGACAGGGTAGCGGCGAGCAGTACTTC.

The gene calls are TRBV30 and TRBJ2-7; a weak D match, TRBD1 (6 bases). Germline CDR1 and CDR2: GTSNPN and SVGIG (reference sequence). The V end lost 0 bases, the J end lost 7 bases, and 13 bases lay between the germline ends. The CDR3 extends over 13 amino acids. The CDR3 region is CAWSVQGPGEQYF. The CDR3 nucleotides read TGTGCCTGGAGTGTACAGGGCCCTGGGGAGCAGTACTTC.

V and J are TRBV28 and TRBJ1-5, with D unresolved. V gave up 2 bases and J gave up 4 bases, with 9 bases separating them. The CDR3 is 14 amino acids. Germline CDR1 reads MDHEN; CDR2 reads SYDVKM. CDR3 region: CASSLVVSNQPQHF. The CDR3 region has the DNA TGTGCCAGCAGTTTAGTCGTCAGTAATCAGCCCCAGCATTTT.

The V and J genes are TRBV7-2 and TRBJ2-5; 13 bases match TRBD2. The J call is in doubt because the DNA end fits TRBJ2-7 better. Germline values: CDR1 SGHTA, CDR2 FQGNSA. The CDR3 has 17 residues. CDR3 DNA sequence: TGTGCCAGCAGCTTCGACCTTACTAGCGGGGGGGCCTACGAGCAGTACTTC. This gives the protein CASSFDLTSGGAYEQYF.

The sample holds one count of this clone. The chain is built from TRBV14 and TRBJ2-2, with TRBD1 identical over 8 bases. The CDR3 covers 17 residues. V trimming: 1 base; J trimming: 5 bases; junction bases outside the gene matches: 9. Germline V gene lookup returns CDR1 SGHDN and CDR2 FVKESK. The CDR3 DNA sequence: TGTGCCAGCAGCCAAGTCGACAGGGGATTTCGAACCGGGGAGCTGTTTTTT. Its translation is CASSQVDRGFRTGELFF.

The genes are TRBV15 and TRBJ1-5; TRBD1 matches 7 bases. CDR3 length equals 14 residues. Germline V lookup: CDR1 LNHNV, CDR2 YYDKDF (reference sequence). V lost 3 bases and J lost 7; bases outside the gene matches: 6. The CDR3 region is CATSSEQGRQPQHF. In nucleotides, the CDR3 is TGTGCCACCAGCAGTGAACAGGGGAGGCAGCCCCAGCATTTT.

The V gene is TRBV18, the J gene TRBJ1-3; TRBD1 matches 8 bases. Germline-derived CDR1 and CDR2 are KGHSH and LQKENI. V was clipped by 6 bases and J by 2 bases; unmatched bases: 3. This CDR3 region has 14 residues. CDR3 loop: CASSSQGAGNTIYF. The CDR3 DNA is TGTGCCAGCTCGTCACAGGGGGCTGGAAACACCATATATTTT.

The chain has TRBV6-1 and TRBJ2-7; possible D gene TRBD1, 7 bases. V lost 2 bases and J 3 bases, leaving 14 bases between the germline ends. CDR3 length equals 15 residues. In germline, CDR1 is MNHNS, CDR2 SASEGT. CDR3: CASSETGDSSYEQYF. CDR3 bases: TGTGCCAGCAGTGAAACGGGGGACAGTAGCTACGAGCAGTACTTC.

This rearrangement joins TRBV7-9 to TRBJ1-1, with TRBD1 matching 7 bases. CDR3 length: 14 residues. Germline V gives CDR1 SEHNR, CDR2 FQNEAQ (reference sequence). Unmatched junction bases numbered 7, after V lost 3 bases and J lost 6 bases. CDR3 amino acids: CASSFYRGTPEAFF. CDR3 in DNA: TGTGCCAGCAGCTTCTACAGGGGAACCCCTGAAGCTTTCTTT. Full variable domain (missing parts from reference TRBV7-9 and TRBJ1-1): DTGVSQNPRHKITKRGQNVTFRCDPISEHNRLYWYRQTLGQGPEFLTYFQNEAQLEKSRLLSDRFSAERPKGSFSTLEIQRTEQGDSAMYLCASSFYRGTPEAFFGQGTRLTVV.

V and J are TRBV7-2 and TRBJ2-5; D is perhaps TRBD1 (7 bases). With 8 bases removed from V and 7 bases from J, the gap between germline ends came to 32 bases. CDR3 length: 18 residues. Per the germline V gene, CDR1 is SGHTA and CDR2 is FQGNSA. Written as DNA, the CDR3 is TGTGCCAGCTGGGGGGAAAATGAGGGGACAGCCGGTCTTGGGACCCAGTACTTC. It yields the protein CASWGENEGTAGLGTQYF.